This passage covers 10 T cell receptor beta chains from one sample sequenced in a study of blood T cell repertoires in COVID-19. This table comes from immunoSEQ multiplex PCR, and its TCRdb copy is limited to in-frame clones, with some not included. The sample has 200,000 to 250,000 clones; 80% to 85% are singletons. The sequencing sample was made of peripheral blood. Receptor source: a woman aged 60-70 years who had recovered from COVID-19.

This clone has just one count. This rearrangement joins TRBV3-1 (or the pseudogene TRBV3-2) to TRBJ2-7; no clear D. This CDR3 region has 12 residues. V dropped 3 bases and J dropped 1 base, with 4 bases sitting between them. Germline CDR1 LGHDT, CDR2 YNNKEL (reference sequence). The CDR3 here is CASSHSSYEQYF. The DNA of the CDR3 is TGTGCCAGCAGCCATTCATCCTACGAGCAGTACTTC.

The chain has TRBV7-9 and TRBJ1-2; 8 bases align to TRBD1. The germline CDR1 and CDR2 sequences are SEHNR and FQNEAQ (reference sequence). V gave up 5 bases and J gave up 7 bases; unmatched junction bases: 6. This CDR3 is 13 amino acids long. The CDR3 DNA reads as TGTGCCAGCAGCGGACAGGGCCTACCTGGCTACACCTTC. It specifies CASSGQGLPGYTF.

By share of the sample, this clone is medium-sized. The gene calls are TRBV6-4 and TRBJ1-1; 11 bases line up with TRBD1. The trim removed 5 bases at V and 4 bases at J, leaving 6 bases unmatched. The CDR3 runs to 15 residues. Germline values: CDR1 MRHNA, CDR2 SNTAGT. CDR3 nucleotides: TGTGCCAGCAGTCCCGGGACAGGGGGAAGCACTGAAGCTTTCTTT. The encoded protein is CASSPGTGGSTEAFF.

CDR3 protein: CASSEGPPSGGAYEQYF. Here the CDR3 DNA reads TGTGCCAGCAGTGAAGGACCCCCTAGCGGGGGGGCATACGAGCAGTACTTC. The chain links TRBV2 to TRBJ2-7; 12 bases map to TRBD2. Germline assignment: CDR1 SNHLY and CDR2 FYNNEI. Trimming removed 1 base from V and 4 bases from J; junction bases left unmatched: 8. This CDR3 has 17 amino acids.

The V gene is TRBV10-3, the J gene TRBJ1-1; perhaps TRBD1 as D (5 bases). Trimming removed 6 bases at V and 7 bases at J, with 21 bases between. Germline CDR1 and CDR2: ENHRY and SYGVKD. This CDR3 has 15 residues. The CDR3 sequence: CAIRQARAGGHEAFF. The CDR3 DNA sequence: TGTGCCATCAGGCAGGCGCGAGCGGGGGGTCATGAAGCTTTCTTT.

V gene TRBV11-1 combines with J gene TRBJ1-2, with TRBD1 as a possible D gene (6 bases). V was trimmed by 1 base and J by 8 bases, leaving 11 bases between them. CDR3 length: 13 residues. Germline V gene sequence: CDR1 SGHAT, CDR2 FQDESV (reference sequence). The CDR3 loop reads CASSLDRDGGYTF. CDR3 DNA: TGTGCCAGCAGCTTAGACAGGGACGGAGGCTACACCTTC.

V and J are TRBV14 and TRBJ2-5; D not certain. Germline CDR1 and CDR2: SGHDN and FVKESK. The CDR3 extends over 15 amino acids. V was trimmed by 1 base and J by 4 bases, leaving 13 bases between them. The CDR3 bases are TGTGCCAGCAGCCAAGGATCCGGAGATGGAGAGACCCAGTACTTC. Translation: CASSQGSGDGETQYF.

This chain joins TRBV19 and TRBJ1-2, with D perhaps matching TRBD1 (6 bases). The CDR3 runs to 15 residues. Looked up from germline, CDR1 is LNHDA and CDR2 is SQIVND (reference sequence). The V gene lost 2 bases and the J gene lost 4 bases, with 14 bases spanning the gap. Written as DNA, the CDR3 is TGTGCCAGTAGTATACGGGGACAATCTCCCTATGGCTACACCTTC. Translating it yields CASSIRGQSPYGYTF.

This rearrangement joins TRBV11-2 to TRBJ2-3, with TRBD2 matching over 7 bases. V gave up 3 bases and J gave up 2 bases; unmatched junction bases: 5. Germline loops: CDR1 SGHAT, CDR2 FQNNGV. This CDR3 has 15 amino acids. The CDR3 DNA sequence: TGTGCCAGCAGCTTCGGGGGGAAAACCACAGATACGCAGTATTTT. It specifies CASSFGGKTTDTQYF. The full variable domain, its missing parts supplied by reference TRBV11-2 and TRBJ2-3, is EAGVAQSPRYKIIEKRQSVAFWCNPISGHATLYWYQQILGQGPKLLIQFQNNGVVDDSQLPKDRFSAERLKGVDSTLKIQPAKLEDSAVYLCASSFGGKTTDTQYFGPGTRLTVL.

This rearrangement joins TRBV19 to TRBJ1-5, with TRBD1 identical over 8 bases. Trimming at V came to 0 bases and at J to 6 bases, leaving 4 bases not matched to a gene. CDR1 is LNHDA, CDR2 SQIVND, per germline (reference sequence). The CDR3 length is 15 residues. The CDR3 region has the DNA TGTGCCAGTAGTATAGATGGGACAGGTTTTCAGCCCCAGCATTTT. Translating gives CASSIDGTGFQPQHF.